This T cell receptor (beta chain) derives from a study of blood T cells in healthy people across ages. General observations from the study: Diversity estimated from one million T cells was considered an underestimate. Unsorted PBMC material precluded a definitive naive versus antigen-experienced comparison.

CDR3 length equals 18 residues. The ends were cut back, 1 base at V and 0 bases at J, with 16 bases in the middle. CDR1 and CDR2 (germline): SGHTA, FQGNSA. The second PCR ran roughly 7 to 12 cycles with a sample-barcoded 5' primer and J-beta primers. TCRdb itself ran the 5' RACE reads through MiXCR, one entry per CDR3 protein. This sample has around 1.1 million distinct CDR3 sequences, with 35% to 45% found just once. Of note for this clonotype: Its antigen is not identified.

This chain uses TRBV7-2 with TRBJ2-1, with a tentative D call TRBD2 (5 bases). The source of this sequence is a man between 18 and 35 years old in good health. Sequenced sample: blood. CDR3 in amino acids: CASSLVSGAASSYNEQFF. In DNA, the CDR3 is TGTGCCAGCAGCTTAGTATCTGGAGCGGCTAGCTCCTACAATGAGCAGTTCTTC.